This TCR beta chain was observed in a study of cytomegalovirus exposure and HLA in healthy donors. Whole-study context: One earlier analysis, a look at roughly 170 million T cells, found more than 100 million unique TCR beta sequences. Study-level findings and limits: When analyzed later, the rates of TCR association showed variation by HLA locus, with DRB1 the most and HLA-C the fewest. Some V segments, including TRBV6-2 and TRBV6-3, were excluded as indistinguishable.

A note on this clone: Its antigen is still unknown.

Despite likely unrecorded immune exposures, the donors were nominally healthy at the time of sampling. CDR1 is LNHNV and CDR2 is YYDKDF in the germline V gene (reference sequence). The CDR3 consists of 15 residues. V trimming: 3 bases; J trimming: 11 bases; junction bases outside the gene matches: 10. With 60 Vbeta and 13 Jbeta primers, the PCR was carried out. The table came from immunoSEQ multiplex PCR; TCRdb's copy has only in-frame clones and leaves some out. The sample has 150,000 or so clones; approximately 80% are singletons. The clonotype originates from a male donor in good health and CMV-seropositive. Sequenced input: PBMCs. The chain has TRBV15 and TRBJ1-4; TRBD1 matches 9 bases. This chain's CDR3 is CATSRDRGIGWKLFF. In nucleotides, the CDR3 is TGTGCCACCAGCAGGGACAGGGGTATCGGTTGGAAACTGTTTTTT.